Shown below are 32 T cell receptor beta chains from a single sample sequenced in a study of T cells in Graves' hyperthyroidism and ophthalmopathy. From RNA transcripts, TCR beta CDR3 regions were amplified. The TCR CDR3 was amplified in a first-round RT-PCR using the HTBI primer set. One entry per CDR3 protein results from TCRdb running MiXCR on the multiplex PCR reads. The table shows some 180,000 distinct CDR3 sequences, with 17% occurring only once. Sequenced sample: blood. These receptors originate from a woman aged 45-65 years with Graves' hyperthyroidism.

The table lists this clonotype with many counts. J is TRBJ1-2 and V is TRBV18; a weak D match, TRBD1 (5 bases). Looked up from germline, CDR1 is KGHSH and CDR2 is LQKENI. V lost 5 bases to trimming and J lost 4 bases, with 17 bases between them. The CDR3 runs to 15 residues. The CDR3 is CASSSSTQTVYGYTF. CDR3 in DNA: TGTGCCAGCTCATCCTCGACCCAGACAGTCTATGGCTACACCTTC.

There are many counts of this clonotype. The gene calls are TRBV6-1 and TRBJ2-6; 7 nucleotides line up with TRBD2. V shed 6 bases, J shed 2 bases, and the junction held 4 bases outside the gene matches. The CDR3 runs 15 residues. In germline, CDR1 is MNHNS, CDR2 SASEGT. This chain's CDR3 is CASSQLATGANVLTF. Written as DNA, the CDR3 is TGTGCCAGCAGCCAACTAGCGACTGGGGCCAACGTCCTGACTTTC.

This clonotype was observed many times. The CDR3 sequence: CASSYLLEGGEQYF. The CDR3 DNA reads as TGTGCCAGCAGCTACCTCTTAGAGGGGGGGGAGCAGTACTTC. The gene calls are TRBV11-2 and TRBJ2-7; perhaps TRBD2 as D (7 bases). Trimming cost V 4 bases and J 7 bases, with 17 bases left between them. Germline lookup yields CDR1 SGHAT and CDR2 FQNNGV. This CDR3 has 14 residues. Full variable domain (outside the CDR3, taken from reference TRBV11-2 and TRBJ2-7): EAGVAQSPRYKIIEKRQSVAFWCNPISGHATLYWYQQILGQGPKLLIQFQNNGVVDDSQLPKDRFSAERLKGVDSTLKIQPAKLEDSAVYLCASSYLLEGGEQYFGPGTRLTVT.

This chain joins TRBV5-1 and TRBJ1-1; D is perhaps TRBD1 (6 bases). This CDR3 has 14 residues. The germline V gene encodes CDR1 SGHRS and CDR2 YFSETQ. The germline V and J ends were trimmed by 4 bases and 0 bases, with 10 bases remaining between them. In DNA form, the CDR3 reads TGCGCCAGCAGCCTGGGGGACATGAACACTGAAGCTTTCTTT. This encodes CASSLGDMNTEAFF.

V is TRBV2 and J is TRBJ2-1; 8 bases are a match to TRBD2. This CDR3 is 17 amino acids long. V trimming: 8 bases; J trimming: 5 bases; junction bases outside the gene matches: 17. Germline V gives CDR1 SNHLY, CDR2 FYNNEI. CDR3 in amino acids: CASSTRGAGGSHNEQFF. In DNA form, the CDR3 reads TGTGCCAGCTCCACACGGGGCGCGGGAGGTTCGCACAATGAGCAGTTCTTC.

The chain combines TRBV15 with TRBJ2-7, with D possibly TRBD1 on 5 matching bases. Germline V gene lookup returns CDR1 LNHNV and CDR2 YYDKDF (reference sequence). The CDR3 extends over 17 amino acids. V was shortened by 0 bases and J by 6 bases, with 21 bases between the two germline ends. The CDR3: CATSREVGDARRGEQYF. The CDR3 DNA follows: TGTGCCACCAGCAGAGAGGTGGGCGACGCCCGAAGGGGCGAGCAGTACTTC.

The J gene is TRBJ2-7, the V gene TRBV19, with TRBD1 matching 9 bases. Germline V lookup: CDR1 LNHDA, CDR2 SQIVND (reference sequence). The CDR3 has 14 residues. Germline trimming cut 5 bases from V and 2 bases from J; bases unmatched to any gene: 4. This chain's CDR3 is CASSWGDRAYEQYF. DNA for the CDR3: TGTGCCAGTAGTTGGGGGGACAGGGCCTACGAGCAGTACTTC. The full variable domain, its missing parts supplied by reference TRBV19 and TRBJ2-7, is DGGITQSPKYLFRKEGQNVTLSCEQNLNHDAMYWYRQDPGQGLRLIYYSQIVNDFQKGDIAEGYSVSREKKESFPLTVTSAQKNPTAFYLCASSWGDRAYEQYFGPGTRLTVT.

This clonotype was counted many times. The CDR3 DNA is TGTGCCAGCAATATCGGAGGGGGCAAAAACATTCAGTACTTC. Its protein is CASNIGGGKNIQYF. The chain is built from TRBV6-1 and TRBJ2-4; D might be TRBD1 or TRBD2, each matching 6 bases. Trimming pared 7 bases from V and 3 bases from J, leaving 13 bases between. Germline CDR1 MNHNS, CDR2 SASEGT. The CDR3 has 14 amino acids.

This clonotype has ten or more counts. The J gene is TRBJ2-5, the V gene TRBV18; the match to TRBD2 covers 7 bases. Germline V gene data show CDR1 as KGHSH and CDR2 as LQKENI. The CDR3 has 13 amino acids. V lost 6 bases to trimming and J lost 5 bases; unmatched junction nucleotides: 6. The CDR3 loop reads CASSQQGGETQYF. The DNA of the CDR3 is TGTGCCAGCTCCCAGCAGGGAGGGGAGACCCAGTACTTC. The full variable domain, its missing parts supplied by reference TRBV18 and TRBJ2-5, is NAGVMQNPRHLVRRRGQEARLRCSPMKGHSHVYWYRQLPEEGLKFMVYLQKENIIDESGMPKERFSAEFPKEGPSILRIQQVVRGDSAAYFCASSQQGGETQYFGPGTRLLVL.

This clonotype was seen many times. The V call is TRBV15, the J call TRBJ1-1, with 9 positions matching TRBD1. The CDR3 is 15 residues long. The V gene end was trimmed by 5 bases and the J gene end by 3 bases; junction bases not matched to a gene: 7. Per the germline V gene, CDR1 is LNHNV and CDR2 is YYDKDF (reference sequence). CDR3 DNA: TGTGCCACCAGCGGGACAGGGTTTGGGCACACTGAAGCTTTCTTT. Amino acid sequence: CATSGTGFGHTEAFF.

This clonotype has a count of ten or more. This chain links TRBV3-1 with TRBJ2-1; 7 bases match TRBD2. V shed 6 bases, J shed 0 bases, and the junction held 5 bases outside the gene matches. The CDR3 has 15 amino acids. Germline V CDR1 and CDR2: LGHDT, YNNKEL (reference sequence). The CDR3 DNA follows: TGTGCCAGCAGACAAAGCGGGGTCTCCTACAATGAGCAGTTCTTC. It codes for CASRQSGVSYNEQFF.

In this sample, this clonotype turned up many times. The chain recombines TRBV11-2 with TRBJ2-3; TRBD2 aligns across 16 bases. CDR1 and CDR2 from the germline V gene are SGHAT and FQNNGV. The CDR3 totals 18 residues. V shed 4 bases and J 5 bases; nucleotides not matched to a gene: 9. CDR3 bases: TGTGCCAGCAGCTATGAACCGGGACTAGCGGGGGGGGGAGATACGCAGTATTTT. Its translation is CASSYEPGLAGGGDTQYF.

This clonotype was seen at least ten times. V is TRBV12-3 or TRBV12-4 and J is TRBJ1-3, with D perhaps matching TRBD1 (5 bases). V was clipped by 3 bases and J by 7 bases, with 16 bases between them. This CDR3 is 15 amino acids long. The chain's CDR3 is CASSFHIGGRNTIYF. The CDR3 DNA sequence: TGTGCCAGCAGTTTTCATATTGGGGGTAGGAACACCATATATTTT.

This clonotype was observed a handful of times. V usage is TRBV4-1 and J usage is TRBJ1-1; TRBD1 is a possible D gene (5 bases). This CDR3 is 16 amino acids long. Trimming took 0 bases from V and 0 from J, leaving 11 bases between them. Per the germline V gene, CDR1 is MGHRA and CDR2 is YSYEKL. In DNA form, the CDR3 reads TGCGCCAGCAGCCAAGAGGGGGGGGAAATGAACACTGAAGCTTTCTTT. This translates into CASSQEGGEMNTEAFF.

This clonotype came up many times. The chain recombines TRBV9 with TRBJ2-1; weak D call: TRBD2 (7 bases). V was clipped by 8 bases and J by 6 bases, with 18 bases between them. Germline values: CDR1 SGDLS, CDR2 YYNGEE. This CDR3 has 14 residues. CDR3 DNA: TGTGCCAGTAACCCGCAGGGGAGGGCCAATGAGCAGTTCTTC. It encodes CASNPQGRANEQFF.

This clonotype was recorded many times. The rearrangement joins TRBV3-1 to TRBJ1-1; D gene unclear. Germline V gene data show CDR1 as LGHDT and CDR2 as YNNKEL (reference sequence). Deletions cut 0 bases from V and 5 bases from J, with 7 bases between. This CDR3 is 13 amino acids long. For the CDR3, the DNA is TGTGCCAGCAGCCAAGAAAGGGAGACTGAAGCTTTCTTT. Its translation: CASSQERETEAFF.

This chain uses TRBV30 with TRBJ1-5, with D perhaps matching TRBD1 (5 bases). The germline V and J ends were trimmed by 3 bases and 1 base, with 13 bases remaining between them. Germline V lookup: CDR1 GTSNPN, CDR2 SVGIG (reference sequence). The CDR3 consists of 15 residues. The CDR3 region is CAWSLGAESNQPQHF. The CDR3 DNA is TGTGCCTGGAGCCTCGGGGCAGAAAGCAATCAGCCCCAGCATTTT.

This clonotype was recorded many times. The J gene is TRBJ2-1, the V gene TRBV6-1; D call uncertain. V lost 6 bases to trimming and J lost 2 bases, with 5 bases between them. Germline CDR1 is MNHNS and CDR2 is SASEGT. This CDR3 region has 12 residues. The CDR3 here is CASRATYNEQFF. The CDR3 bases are TGTGCCAGCAGAGCTACCTACAATGAGCAGTTCTTC.

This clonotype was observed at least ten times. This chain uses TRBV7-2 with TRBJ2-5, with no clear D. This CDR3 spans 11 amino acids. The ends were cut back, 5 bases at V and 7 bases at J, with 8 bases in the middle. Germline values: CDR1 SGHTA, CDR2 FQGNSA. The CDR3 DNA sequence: TGTGCCAGCAGCGACCGGTTGACCCAGTACTTC. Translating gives CASSDRLTQYF.

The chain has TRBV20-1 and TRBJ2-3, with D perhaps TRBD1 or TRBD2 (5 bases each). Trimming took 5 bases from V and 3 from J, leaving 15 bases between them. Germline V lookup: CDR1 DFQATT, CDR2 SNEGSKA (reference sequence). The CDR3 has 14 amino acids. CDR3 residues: CSAPIPGRTDTQYF. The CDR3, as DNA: TGCAGTGCTCCGATTCCGGGACGTACAGATACGCAGTATTTT.

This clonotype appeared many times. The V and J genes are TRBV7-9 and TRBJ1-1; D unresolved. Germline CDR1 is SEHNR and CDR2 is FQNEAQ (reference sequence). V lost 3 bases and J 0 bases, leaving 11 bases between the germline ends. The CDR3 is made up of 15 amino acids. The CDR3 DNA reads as TGTGCCAGCAGCTTCTTGAAGGGAATGAACACTGAAGCTTTCTTT. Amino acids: CASSFLKGMNTEAFF.

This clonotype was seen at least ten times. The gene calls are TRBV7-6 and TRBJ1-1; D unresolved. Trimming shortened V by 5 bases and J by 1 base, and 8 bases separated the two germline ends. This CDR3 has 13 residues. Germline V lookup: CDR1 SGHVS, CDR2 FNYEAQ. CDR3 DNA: TGTGCCAGCAGCCCTATGACGAACACTGAAGCTTTCTTT. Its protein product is CASSPMTNTEAFF.

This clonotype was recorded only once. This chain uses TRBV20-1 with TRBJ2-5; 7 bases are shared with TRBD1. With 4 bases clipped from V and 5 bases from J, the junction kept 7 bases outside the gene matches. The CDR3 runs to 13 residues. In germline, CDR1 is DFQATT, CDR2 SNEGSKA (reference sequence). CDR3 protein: CSANTGVEETQYF. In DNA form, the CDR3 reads TGCAGTGCTAATACAGGGGTAGAGGAGACCCAGTACTTC.

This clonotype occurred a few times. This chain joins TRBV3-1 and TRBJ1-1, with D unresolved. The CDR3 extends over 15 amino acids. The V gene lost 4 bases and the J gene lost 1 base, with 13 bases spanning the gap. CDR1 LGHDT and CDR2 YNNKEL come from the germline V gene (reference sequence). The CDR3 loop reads CASSRSRGGNTEAFF. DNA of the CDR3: TGTGCCAGCAGCCGCTCTCGGGGTGGGAACACTGAAGCTTTCTTT.

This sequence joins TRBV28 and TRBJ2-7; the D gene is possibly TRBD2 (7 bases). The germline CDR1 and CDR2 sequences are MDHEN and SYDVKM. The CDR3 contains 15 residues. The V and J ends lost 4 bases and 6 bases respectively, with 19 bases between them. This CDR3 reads CASSSIGGRALEQYF. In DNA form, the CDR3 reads TGTGCCAGCAGTTCGATAGGGGGGAGGGCCCTCGAGCAGTACTTC. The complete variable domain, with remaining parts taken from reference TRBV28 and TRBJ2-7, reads DVKVTQSSRYLVKRTGEKVFLECVQDMDHENMFWYRQDPGLGLRLIYFSYDVKMKEKGDIPEGYSVSREKKERFSLILESASTNQTSMYLCASSSIGGRALEQYFGPGTRLTVT.

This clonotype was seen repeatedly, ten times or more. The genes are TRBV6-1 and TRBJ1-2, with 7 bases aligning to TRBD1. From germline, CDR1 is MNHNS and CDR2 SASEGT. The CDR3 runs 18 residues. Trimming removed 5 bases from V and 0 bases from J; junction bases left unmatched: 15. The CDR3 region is CASSFLTGAVNSNYGYTF. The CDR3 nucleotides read TGTGCCAGCAGTTTTTTAACAGGGGCCGTTAATTCTAACTATGGCTACACCTTC.

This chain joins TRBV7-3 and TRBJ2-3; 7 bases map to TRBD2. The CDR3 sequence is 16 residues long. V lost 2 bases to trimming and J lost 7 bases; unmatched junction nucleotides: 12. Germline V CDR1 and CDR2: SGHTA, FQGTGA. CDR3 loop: CASSLHGASGGNTQYF. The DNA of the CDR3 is TGTGCCAGCAGCTTACACGGGGCCTCCGGGGGGAATACGCAGTATTTT.

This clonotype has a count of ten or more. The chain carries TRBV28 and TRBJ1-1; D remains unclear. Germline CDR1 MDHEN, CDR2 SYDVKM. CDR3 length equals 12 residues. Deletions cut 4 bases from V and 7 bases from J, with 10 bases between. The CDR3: CASSSYTGEAFF. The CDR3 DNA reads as TGTGCCAGCAGTTCATATACTGGTGAAGCTTTCTTT. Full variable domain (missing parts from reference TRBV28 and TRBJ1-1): DVKVTQSSRYLVKRTGEKVFLECVQDMDHENMFWYRQDPGLGLRLIYFSYDVKMKEKGDIPEGYSVSREKKERFSLILESASTNQTSMYLCASSSYTGEAFFGQGTRLTVV.

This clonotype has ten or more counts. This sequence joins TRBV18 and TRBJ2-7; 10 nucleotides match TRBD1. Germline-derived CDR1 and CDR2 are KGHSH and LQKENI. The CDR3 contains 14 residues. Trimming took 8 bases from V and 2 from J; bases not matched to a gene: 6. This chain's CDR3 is CASDLTGGTYEQYF. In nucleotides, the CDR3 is TGTGCCAGCGACTTGACAGGGGGCACCTACGAGCAGTACTTC.

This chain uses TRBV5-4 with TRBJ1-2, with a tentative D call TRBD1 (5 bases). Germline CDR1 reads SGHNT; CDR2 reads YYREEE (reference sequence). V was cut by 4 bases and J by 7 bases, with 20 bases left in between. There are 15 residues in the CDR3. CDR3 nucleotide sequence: TGTGCCAGCAGCGTAATGGTGGTAGGGGCGTTTGGCTACACCTTC. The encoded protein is CASSVMVVGAFGYTF.

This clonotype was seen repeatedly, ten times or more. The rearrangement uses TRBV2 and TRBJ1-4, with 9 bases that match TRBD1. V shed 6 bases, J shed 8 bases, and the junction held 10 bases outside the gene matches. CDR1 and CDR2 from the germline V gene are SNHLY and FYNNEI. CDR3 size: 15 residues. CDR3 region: CASRGTGGSGEKLFF. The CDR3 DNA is TGTGCCAGCAGGGGTACAGGGGGCAGTGGGGAAAAACTGTTTTTT.

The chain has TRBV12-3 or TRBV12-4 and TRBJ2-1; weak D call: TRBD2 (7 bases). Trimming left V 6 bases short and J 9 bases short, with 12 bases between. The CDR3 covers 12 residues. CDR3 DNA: TGTGCCAGCAGAGGGAGGGGGGCTGAGCAGTTCTTC. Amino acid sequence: CASRGRGAEQFF.